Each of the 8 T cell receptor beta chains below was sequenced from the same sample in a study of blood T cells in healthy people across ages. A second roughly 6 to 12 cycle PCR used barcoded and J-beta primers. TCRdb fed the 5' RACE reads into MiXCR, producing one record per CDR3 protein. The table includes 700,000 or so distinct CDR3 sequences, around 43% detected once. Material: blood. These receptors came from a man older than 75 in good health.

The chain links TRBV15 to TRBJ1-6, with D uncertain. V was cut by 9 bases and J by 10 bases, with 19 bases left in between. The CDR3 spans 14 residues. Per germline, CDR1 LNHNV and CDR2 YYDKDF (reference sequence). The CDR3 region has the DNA TGTGCCACAGCACGTGATCTGGGGAGCTCACCCCTCCACTTT. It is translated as CATARDLGSSPLHF.

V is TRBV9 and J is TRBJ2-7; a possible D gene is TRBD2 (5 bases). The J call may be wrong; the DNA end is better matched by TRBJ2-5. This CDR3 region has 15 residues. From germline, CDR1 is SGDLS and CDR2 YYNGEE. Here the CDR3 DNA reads TGTGCCAGCAGCGTAGATCAGGCGGGCGGTGAGACCCAGTACTTC. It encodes CASSVDQAGGETQYF.

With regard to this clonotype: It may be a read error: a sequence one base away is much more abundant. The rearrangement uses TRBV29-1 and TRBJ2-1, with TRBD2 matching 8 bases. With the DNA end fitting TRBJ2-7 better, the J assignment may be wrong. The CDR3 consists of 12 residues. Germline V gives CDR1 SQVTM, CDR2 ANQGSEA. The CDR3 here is CSVVAGGVEQYF. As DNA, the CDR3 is TGCAGCGTTGTCGCGGGAGGCGTTGAGCAGTACTTC.

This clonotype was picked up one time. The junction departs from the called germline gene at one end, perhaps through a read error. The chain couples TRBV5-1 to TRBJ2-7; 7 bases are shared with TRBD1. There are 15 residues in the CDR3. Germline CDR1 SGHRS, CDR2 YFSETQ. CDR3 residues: CASSFRDRDTDEQYF. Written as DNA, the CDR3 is TGCGCCAGCAGCTTCCGGGACAGAGACACTGACGAACAGTACTTC.

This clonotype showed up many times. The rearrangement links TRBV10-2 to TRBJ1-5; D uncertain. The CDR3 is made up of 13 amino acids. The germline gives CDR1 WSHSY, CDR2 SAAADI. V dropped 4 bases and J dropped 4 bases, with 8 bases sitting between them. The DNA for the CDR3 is TGCGCCAGCAGTGGACTGGAGAATCAGCCCCAGCATTTT. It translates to CASSGLENQPQHF.

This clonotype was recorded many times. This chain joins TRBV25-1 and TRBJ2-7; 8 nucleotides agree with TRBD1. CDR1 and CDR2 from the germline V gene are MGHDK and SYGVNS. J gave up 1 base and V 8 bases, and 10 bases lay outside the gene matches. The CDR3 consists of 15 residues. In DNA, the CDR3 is TGTGCCAGCTCAAAACCTGGGACAGGATCCTACGAGCAGTACTTC. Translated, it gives CASSKPGTGSYEQYF.

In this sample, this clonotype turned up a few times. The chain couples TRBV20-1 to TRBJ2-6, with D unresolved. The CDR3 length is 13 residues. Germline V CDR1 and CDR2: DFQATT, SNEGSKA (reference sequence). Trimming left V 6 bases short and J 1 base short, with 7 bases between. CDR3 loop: CSAAVSGANVLTF. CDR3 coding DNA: TGCAGTGCGGCCGTTTCTGGGGCCAACGTCCTGACTTTC.

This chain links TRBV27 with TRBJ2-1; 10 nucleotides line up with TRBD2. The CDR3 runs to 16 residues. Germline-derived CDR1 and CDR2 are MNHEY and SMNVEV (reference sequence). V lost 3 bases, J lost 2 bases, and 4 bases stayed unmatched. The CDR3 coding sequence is TGTGCCAGCAGTTTCCCAGCGGGAGGGGCCTACAATGAGCAGTTCTTC. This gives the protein CASSFPAGGAYNEQFF.